A single sample gave rise to the 3 T cell receptor beta chains below, sequenced in a study of control samples from healthy donors and cancer patients. TCRdb keeps only in-frame clones here, not all; method: immunoSEQ multiplex PCR. The data show roughly 370,000 clones, 90% seen once. Input material: PBMCs. All receptors come from a man between 40 and 49 years old with head and neck cancer.

This clone was seen once. The genes are TRBV7-9 and TRBJ2-5, with 11 bases matching TRBD2. This CDR3 has 15 residues. The V segment lost 3 bases and the J segment 5 bases; nucleotides outside the gene matches: 5. CDR1 SEHNR and CDR2 FQNEAQ come from the germline V gene (reference sequence). In DNA form, the CDR3 reads TGTGCCAGCAGCTTTAGCGGGGGGGCCAGGGAGACCCAGTACTTC. It encodes CASSFSGGARETQYF.

To note about this clone: The sample contains more than one DNA sequence encoding this CDR3. The J gene is TRBJ1-5, the V gene TRBV30; no firm D call. The CDR3 loop spans 12 amino acids. V shed 0 bases and J shed 4 bases, with 4 bases lying between them. Looked up from germline, CDR1 is GTSNPN and CDR2 is SVGIG (reference sequence). CDR3 DNA sequence: TGTGCCTGGAGTGTACTAAATCAGCCCCAGCATTTT. It encodes CAWSVLNQPQHF. Supplemented by reference TRBV30 and TRBJ1-5, the full variable domain reads SQTIHQWPATLVQPVGSPLSLECTVEGTSNPNLYWYRQAAGRGLQLLFYSVGIGQISSEVPQNLSASRPQDRQFILSSKKLLLSDSGFYLCAWSVLNQPQHFGDGTRLSIL.

The rearrangement uses TRBV6-5 and TRBJ2-1; 11 positions match TRBD1. CDR3 size: 14 residues. CDR1 and CDR2 from the germline V gene are MNHEY and SVGAGI. The V and J ends lost 7 bases and 5 bases, in that order; junction bases with no gene match: 4. CDR3 amino acids: CASISGQGDNEQFF. CDR3 sequence (DNA): TGTGCCAGCATATCGGGACAGGGGGACAATGAGCAGTTCTTC.